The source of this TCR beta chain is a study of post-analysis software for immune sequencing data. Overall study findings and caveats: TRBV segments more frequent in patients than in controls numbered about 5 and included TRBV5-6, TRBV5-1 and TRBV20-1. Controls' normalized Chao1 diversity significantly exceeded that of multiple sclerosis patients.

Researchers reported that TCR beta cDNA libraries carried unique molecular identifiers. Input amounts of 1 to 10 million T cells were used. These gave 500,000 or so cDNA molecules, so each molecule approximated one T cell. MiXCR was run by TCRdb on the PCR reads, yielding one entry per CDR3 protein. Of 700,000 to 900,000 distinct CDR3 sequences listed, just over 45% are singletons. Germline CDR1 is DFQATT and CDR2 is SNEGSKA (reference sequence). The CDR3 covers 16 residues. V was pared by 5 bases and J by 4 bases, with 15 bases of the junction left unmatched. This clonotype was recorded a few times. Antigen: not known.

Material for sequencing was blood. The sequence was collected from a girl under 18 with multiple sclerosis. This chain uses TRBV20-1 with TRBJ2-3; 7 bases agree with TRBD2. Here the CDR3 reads CSAARLADAVADTQYF. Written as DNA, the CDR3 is TGCAGTGCTGCAAGACTAGCCGACGCGGTGGCAGATACGCAGTATTTT.